Below, one T cell receptor beta chain is given with its context. The antigen is not known. Because the CDR3 is missing its conserved closing phenylalanine or tryptophan, this is likely a read error. The data stem from a study of tumor-infiltrating lymphocytes in primary liver carcinoma. Findings of the study overall: Researchers found tumor-adjacent and tumor-blood pairs overlapped less than tumor region pairs.

Joint extraction of RNA and DNA used roughly 18-34 mg of bulk tissue that was unsorted. Separate regions, five per tumor, were sampled. Trimming cost V 7 bases and J 3 bases; bases outside gene matches: 10. The CDR3 extends over 14 amino acids. CDR1 is SQVTM and CDR2 is ANQGSEA in the germline V gene. Starting material of approximately 500 ng total RNA yielded TCR beta cDNA via a constant-region primer. Sequencing libraries for TCR beta derived from three nested multiplex PCR rounds that used slightly modified ARM-PCR. Each of the first two PCR rounds ran nine to ten cycles with TRBV1-TRBV30 forward and C-beta reverse primers. Via MiXCR, TCRdb re-called the multiplex PCR reads, giving one row per CDR3 protein. The repertoire has about 54,000 distinct CDR3 sequences, 70% to 75% of them found once; the top ten carry roughly 24%.

The chain recombines TRBV29-1 with TRBJ2-3, with TRBD1 identical over 7 bases. The clonotype originates from a man aged 35 to 55 with primary liver carcinoma and hepatitis B virus infection. Sequencing used liver tumor tissue from sampling region 2. The subset here: tumor region T2, inferior pole. The CDR3 sequence: CSAYRYRGTDTQYS. CDR3 DNA sequence: TGCAGCGCTTACCGGTACAGGGGAACAGATACGCAGTATTCT.